These T cell receptor beta chains were read from a single sample in a study of technical replicates of blood from several donors. TCRdb's table, derived via immunoSEQ multiplex PCR, lists solely in-frame clones and lacks some. The sample has 55,000 to 75,000 clones, less than 95% seen once. The source material was PBMCs. Receptors originate from a human donor in good health. Some clones in this sample may be carry-over from other donors' samples. The CDR3 runs from the conserved cysteine through the conserved F or W. D genes are given only for firm matches. Size is stated for part of the rows, as once, few or many counts, or as a class when the clone is expanded.

abundance	v_gene	len	j_gene	d_gene	CDR3aa	CDR3nt
.	TRBV30	15	TRBJ2-1	TRBD2	CAWSTPGTSGLEQFF	TGTGCCTGGAGTACTCCCGGGACTAGCGGGCTTGAGCAGTTCTTC
.	TRBV4-3	16	TRBJ1-2	TRBD1	CASSQLPRQGAPGYTF	TGCGCCAGCAGCCAATTACCCCGACAGGGGGCTCCTGGCTACACCTTC
once	TRBV19	14	TRBJ2-1	.	CASSQGGWDNEQFF	TGTGCCAGTAGCCAGGGGGGATGGGACAATGAGCAGTTCTTC
.	TRBV23-1	15	TRBJ1-2	TRBD1	CASSPSGTGGHGYTF	TGCGCCAGCAGTCCGTCCGGGACAGGGGGCCATGGCTACACCTTC
.	TRBV4-1	16	TRBJ1-2	TRBD1	CASSQGGQGPLIGYTF	TGCGCCAGCAGCCAAGGCGGACAGGGGCCCCTCATCGGCTACACCTTC
.	TRBV30	14	TRBJ2-5	TRBD1	CAWTGTGGVETQYF	TGTGCCTGGACCGGGACAGGGGGCGTGGAGACCCAGTACTTC
.	TRBV7-9	14	TRBJ2-5	.	CASSFYASQETQYF	TGTGCCAGCAGCTTCTACGCGTCTCAAGAGACCCAGTACTTC
.	TRBV6-1	14	TRBJ2-2	.	CASRQTGTTGELFF	TGTGCCAGCAGGCAGACAGGAACCACCGGGGAGCTGTTTTTT
.	TRBV2	13	TRBJ1-2	.	CASRLGGRDGYTF	TGTGCCAGCAGACTTGGAGGGAGGGATGGCTACACCTTC
.	TRBV9	15	TRBJ2-1	TRBD1	CASSVVGQENNEQFF	TGTGCCAGCAGCGTAGTTGGACAGGAAAACAATGAGCAGTTCTTC
.	TRBV6-1	14	TRBJ2-2	TRBD1	CASSGRTGAGELFF	TGTGCCAGCAGTGGACGGACAGGGGCTGGGGAGCTGTTTTTT
.	TRBV7-2	13	TRBJ1-5	TRBD1	CASSSGQGQPQHF	TGTGCCAGCAGCAGTGGACAGGGTCAGCCCCAGCATTTT
.	TRBV7-9	13	TRBJ1-2	.	CASSLVQGNGYTF	TGTGCCAGCAGCTTAGTACAGGGCAATGGCTACACCTTC
.	TRBV7-2	14	TRBJ1-2	.	CASLGDTRFNGYTF	TGTGCCAGCCTGGGGGACACCAGGTTTAATGGCTACACCTTC
.	TRBV18	15	TRBJ1-2	.	CASSPIIGAEDGYTF	TGTGCCAGCTCACCCATAATTGGCGCGGAGGATGGCTACACCTTC
once	TRBV12-5	17	TRBJ1-5	.	CASGLLLFLGDNQPQHF	TGTGCTAGTGGTCTGCTGTTATTTCTAGGGGACAATCAGCCCCAGCATTTT
.	TRBV2	14	TRBJ2-5	TRBD1	CASGLTGGIQTQYF	TGTGCCAGCGGGCTGACAGGGGGCATCCAGACCCAGTACTTC
.	TRBV19	15	TRBJ2-1	.	CASSILSGSYNEQFF	TGTGCCAGTAGTATACTGAGCGGCTCCTACAATGAGCAGTTCTTC
.	TRBV12-5	14	TRBJ1-1	.	CASVQGLLNTEAFF	TGTGCTAGTGTCCAAGGACTTTTGAACACTGAAGCTTTCTTT
.	TRBV6-5	13	TRBJ1-2	.	CASTDSGSRGYTF	TGTGCCAGCACCGATTCAGGGTCCCGGGGCTACACCTTC
.	TRBV5-5	14	TRBJ1-2	.	CASSPGAGGSGYTF	TGTGCCAGCAGCCCCGGGGCGGGGGGCAGTGGCTACACCTTC
.	TRBV29-1	13	TRBJ2-5	.	CSVDGRTRETQYF	TGCAGCGTTGATGGGCGGACAAGAGAGACCCAGTACTTC